This T cell receptor beta chain was sequenced for a study of T cell changes during pregnancy in multiple sclerosis. Assay used: immunoSEQ multiplex PCR; TCRdb lists only in-frame clones, some missing. Of some 38,000 clones listed, about 90% are singletons. The germline V and J ends were trimmed by 4 bases and 4 bases, with 11 bases remaining between them. Germline CDR1 and CDR2: SGDLS and YYNGEE. CDR3 size: 14 residues. The V call is TRBV9, the J call TRBJ1-4; maybe TRBD1 (5 bases). This clonotype was sampled from a female donor with multiple sclerosis, enrolled in a pregnancy study. The material sequenced was CD8+ T cells from peripheral blood mononuclear cells, taken after pregnancy. The CDR3 reads CASSPRAGNEKLFF. The CDR3 DNA follows: TGTGCCAGCAGCCCCAGGGCTGGTAATGAAAAACTGTTTTTT. Full variable domain (rest looked up from reference TRBV9 and TRBJ1-4): DSGVTQTPKHLITATGQRVTLRCSPRSGDLSVYWYQQSLDQGLQFLIQYYNGEERAKGNILERFSAQQFPDLHSELNLSSLELGDSALYFCASSPRAGNEKLFFGSGTQLSVL.